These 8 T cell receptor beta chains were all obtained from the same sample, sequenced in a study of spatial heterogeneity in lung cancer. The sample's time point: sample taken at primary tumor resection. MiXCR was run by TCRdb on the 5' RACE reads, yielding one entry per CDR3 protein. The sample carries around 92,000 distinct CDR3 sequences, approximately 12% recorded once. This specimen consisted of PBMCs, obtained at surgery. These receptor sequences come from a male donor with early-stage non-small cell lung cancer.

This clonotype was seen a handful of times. CDR3 loop: CSASDNYGYTF. In nucleotides, the CDR3 is TGCAGTGCTAGTGACAACTATGGCTACACCTTC. The chain recombines TRBV20-1 with TRBJ1-2; D uncertain. Trimming cost V 3 bases and J 2 bases, with 4 bases left between them. CDR1 DFQATT and CDR2 SNEGSKA come from the germline V gene (reference sequence). The CDR3 runs 11 residues.

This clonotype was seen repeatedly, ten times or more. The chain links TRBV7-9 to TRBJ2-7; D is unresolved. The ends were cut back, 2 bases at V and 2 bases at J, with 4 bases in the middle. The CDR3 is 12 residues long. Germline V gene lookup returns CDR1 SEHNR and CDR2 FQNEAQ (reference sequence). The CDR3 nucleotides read TGTGCCAGCAGCTTAACGGCCTACGAGCAGTACTTC. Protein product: CASSLTAYEQYF. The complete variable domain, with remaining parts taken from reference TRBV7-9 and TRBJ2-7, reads DTGVSQNPRHKITKRGQNVTFRCDPISEHNRLYWYRQTLGQGPEFLTYFQNEAQLEKSRLLSDRFSAERPKGSFSTLEIQRTEQGDSAMYLCASSLTAYEQYFGPGTRLTVT.

In nucleotides, the CDR3 is TGCAGCGTTGTAGGGGGCCCTAACTATGGCTACACCTTC. This sequence encodes CSVVGGPNYGYTF. The chain combines TRBV29-1 with TRBJ1-2; 7 nucleotides align to TRBD1. Germline loops: CDR1 SQVTM, CDR2 ANQGSEA. The J segment lost 0 bases and the V segment lost 4 bases, leaving 2 bases of the junction unmatched. This CDR3 has 13 residues.

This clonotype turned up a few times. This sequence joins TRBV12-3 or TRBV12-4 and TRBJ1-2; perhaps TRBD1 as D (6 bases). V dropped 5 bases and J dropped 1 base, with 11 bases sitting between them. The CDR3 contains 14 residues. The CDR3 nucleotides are TGTGCCAGCAGTCCCGGAGGGGGTAACTATGGCTACACCTTC. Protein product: CASSPGGGNYGYTF.

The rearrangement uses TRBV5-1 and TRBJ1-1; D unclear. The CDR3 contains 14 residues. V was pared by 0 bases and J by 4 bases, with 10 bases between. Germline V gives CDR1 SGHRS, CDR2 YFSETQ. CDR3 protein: CASSLGTRSTEAFF. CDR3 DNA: TGCGCCAGCAGCTTGGGTACCCGGAGCACTGAAGCTTTCTTT.

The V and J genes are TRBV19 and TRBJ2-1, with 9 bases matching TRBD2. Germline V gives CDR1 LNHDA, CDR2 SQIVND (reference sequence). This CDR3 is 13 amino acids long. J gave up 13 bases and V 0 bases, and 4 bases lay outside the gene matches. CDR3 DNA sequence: TGTGCCAGTAGTATAGACCCTAGCGGGACCCAGTTCTTC. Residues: CASSIDPSGTQFF.

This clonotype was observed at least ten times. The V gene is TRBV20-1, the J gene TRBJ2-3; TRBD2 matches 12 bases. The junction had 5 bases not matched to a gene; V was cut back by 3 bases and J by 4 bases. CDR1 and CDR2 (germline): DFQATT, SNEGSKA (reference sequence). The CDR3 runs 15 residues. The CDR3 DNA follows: TGCAGTGCTAGTGCGACTAGCGGGAGTGCAGATACGCAGTATTTT. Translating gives CSASATSGSADTQYF.

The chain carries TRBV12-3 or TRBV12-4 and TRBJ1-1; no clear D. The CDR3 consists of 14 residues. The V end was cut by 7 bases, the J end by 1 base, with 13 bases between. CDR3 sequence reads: CASTKTTPNTEAFF. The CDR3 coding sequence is TGTGCCAGCACCAAGACAACCCCGAACACTGAAGCTTTCTTT.